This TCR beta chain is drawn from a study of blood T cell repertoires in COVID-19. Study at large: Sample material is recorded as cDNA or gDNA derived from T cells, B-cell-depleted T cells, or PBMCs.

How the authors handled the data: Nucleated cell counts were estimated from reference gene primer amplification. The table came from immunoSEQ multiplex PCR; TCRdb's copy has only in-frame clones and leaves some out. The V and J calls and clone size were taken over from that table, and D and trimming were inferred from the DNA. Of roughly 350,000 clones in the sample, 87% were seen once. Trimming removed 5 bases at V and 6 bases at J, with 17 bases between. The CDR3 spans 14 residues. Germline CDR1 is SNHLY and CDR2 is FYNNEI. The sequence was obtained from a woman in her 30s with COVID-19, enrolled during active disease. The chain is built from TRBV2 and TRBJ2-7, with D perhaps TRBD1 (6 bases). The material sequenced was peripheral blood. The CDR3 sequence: CASSWTQGIGEQYF. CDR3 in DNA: TGTGCCAGCAGTTGGACACAGGGTATCGGCGAGCAGTACTTC.